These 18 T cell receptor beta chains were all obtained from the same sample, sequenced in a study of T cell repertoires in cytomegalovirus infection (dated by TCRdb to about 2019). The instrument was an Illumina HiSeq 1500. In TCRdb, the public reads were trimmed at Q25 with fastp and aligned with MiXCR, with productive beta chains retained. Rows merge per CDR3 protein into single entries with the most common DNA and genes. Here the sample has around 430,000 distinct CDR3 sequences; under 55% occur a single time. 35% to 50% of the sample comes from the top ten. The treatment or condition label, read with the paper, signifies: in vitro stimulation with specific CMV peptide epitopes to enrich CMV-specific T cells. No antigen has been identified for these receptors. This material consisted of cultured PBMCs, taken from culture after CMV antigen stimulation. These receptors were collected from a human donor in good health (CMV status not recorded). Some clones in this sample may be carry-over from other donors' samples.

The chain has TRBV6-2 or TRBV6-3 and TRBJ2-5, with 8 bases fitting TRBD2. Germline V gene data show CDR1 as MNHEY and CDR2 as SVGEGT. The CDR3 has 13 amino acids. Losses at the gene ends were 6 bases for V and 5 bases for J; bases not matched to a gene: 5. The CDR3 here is CASSERGPETQYF. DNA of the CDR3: TGTGCCAGCAGCGAGCGGGGGCCTGAGACCCAGTACTTC.

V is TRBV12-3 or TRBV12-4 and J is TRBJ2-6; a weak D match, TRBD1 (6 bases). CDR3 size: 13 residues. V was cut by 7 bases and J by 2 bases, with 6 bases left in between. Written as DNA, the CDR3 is TGTGCCAGCAAGGGGGCTGGGGCCAACGTCCTGACTTTC. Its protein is CASKGAGANVLTF.

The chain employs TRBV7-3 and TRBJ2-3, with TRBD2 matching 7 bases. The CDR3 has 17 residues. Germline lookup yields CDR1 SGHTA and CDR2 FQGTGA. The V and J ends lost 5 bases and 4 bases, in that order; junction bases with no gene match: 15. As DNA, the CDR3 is TGTGCCAGCAGCAGAGAGGGTTCGGGGGAGGGCCCAGATACGCAGTATTTT. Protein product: CASSREGSGEGPDTQYF. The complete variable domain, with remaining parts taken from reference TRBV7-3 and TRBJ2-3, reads GAGVSQTPSNKVTEKGKYVELRCDPISGHTALYWYRQSLGQGPEFLIYFQGTGAADDSGLPNDRFFAVRPEGSVSTLKIQRTERGDSAVYLCASSREGSGEGPDTQYFGPGTRLTVL.

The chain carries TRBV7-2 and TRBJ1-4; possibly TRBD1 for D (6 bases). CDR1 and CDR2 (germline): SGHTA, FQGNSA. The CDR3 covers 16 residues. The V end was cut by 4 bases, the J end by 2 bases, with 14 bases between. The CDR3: CASSSLNRATNEKLFF. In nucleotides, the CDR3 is TGTGCCAGCAGCTCTCTGAACAGGGCCACTAATGAAAAACTGTTTTTT.

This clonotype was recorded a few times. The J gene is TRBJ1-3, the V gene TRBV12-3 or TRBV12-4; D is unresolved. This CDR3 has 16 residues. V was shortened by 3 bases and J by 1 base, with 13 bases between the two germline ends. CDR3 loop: CASSLERQRSGNTIYF. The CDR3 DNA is TGTGCCAGCAGTTTGGAGCGGCAGAGATCTGGAAACACCATATATTTT.

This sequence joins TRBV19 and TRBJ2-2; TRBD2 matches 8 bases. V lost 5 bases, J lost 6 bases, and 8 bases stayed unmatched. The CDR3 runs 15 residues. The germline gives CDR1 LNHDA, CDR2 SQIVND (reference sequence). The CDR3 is CASSLHETSAGELFF. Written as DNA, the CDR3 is TGTGCCAGTAGTTTACACGAGACTAGCGCCGGGGAGCTGTTTTTT.

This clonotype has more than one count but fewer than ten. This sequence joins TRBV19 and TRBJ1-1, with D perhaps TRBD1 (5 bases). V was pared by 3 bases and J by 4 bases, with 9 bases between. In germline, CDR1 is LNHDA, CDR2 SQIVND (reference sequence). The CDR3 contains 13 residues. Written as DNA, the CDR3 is TGTGCCAGTAGTATGAAGGGGTTCACTGAAGCTTTCTTT. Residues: CASSMKGFTEAFF.

CDR3 nucleotides: TGTGCCAGCAGTTACTCCGTGGGGAGCTCCTATAATTCACCCCTCCACTTT. Translating gives CASSYSVGSSYNSPLHF. The chain has TRBV6-8 and TRBJ1-6, with D uncertain. The V end was cut by 0 bases, the J end by 0 bases, with 9 bases between. The CDR3 is 17 residues long. Germline V gives CDR1 MNHGY, CDR2 SAAAGT.

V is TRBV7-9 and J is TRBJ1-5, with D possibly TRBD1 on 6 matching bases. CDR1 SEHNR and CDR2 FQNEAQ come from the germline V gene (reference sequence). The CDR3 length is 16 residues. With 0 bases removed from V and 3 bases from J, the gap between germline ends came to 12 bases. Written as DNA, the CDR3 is TGTGCCAGCAGCTTAGCGGGGACACGGCTCAATCAGCCCCAGCATTTT. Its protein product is CASSLAGTRLNQPQHF.

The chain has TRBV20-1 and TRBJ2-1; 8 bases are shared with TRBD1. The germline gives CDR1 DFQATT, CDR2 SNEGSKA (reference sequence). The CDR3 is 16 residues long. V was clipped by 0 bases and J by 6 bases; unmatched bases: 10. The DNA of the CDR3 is TGCAGTGCTAGAGATTCTCGTAACACAGGGGGCAATGAGCAGTTCTTC. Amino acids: CSARDSRNTGGNEQFF.

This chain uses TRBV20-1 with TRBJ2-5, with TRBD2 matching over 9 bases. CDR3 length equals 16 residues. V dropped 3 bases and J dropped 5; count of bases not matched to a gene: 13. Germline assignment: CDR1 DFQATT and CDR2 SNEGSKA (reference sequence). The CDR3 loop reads CSASDPLGGGGETQYF. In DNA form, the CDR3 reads TGCAGTGCTAGCGACCCCTTGGGCGGGGGGGGTGAGACCCAGTACTTC.

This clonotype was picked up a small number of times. CDR3: CASSWDGANVLTF. The CDR3 DNA sequence: TGTGCCAGCAGCTGGGATGGGGCCAACGTCCTGACTTTC. The chain combines TRBV7-2 with TRBJ2-6; D remains unclear. V lost 4 bases and J 3 bases, leaving 4 bases between the germline ends. The CDR3 consists of 13 residues. Germline loops: CDR1 SGHTA, CDR2 FQGNSA.

The CDR3 DNA is TGTGCTAGTGGTTTGGTAGGGGGGGTGGAGAACACTGAAGCTTTCTTT. It specifies CASGLVGGVENTEAFF. The gene calls are TRBV12-5 and TRBJ1-1; D perhaps matches TRBD1 (6 bases). V dropped 0 bases and J dropped 1 base, with 12 bases sitting between them. The CDR3 totals 16 residues. From germline, CDR1 is LGHNT and CDR2 FRNRAP.

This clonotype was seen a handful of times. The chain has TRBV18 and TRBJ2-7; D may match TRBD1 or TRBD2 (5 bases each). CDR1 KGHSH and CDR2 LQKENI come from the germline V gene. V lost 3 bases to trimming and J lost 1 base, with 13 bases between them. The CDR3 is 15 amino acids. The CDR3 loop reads CASSPGFGGSYEQYF. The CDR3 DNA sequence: TGTGCCAGCTCACCCGGTTTTGGGGGTTCCTACGAGCAGTACTTC.

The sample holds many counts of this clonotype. CDR3 DNA sequence: TGTGCCAGCAGCCTAACAGGGGGCTCGGAGACCCAGTACTTC. Its protein is CASSLTGGSETQYF. The chain uses TRBV11-2 and TRBJ2-5, with TRBD1 identical over 9 bases. CDR1 SGHAT and CDR2 FQNNGV come from the germline V gene. V lost 5 bases and J lost 5; bases outside the gene matches: 6. This CDR3 region has 14 residues.

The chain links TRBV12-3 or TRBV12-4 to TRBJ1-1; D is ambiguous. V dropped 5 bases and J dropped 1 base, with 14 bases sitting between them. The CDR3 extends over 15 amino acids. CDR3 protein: CASSPRTAPNTEAFF. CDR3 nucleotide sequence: TGTGCCAGCAGTCCACGGACGGCCCCGAACACTGAAGCTTTCTTT.

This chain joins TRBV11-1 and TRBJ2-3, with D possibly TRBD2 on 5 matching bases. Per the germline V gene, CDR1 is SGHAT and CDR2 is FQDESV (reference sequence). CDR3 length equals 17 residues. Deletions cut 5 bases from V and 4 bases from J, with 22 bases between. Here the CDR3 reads CASSPWTGDSFPDTQYF. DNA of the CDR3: TGTGCCAGCAGCCCGTGGACTGGTGATAGCTTCCCAGATACGCAGTATTTT.

CDR3 protein: CSARVASGGSEQFF. The DNA of the CDR3 is TGCAGTGCTAGAGTAGCTAGCGGGGGGTCGGAGCAGTTCTTC. This chain joins TRBV20-1 and TRBJ2-1, with TRBD2 matching 11 bases. V lost 1 base to trimming and J lost 10 bases; unmatched junction nucleotides: 6. From germline, CDR1 is DFQATT and CDR2 SNEGSKA (reference sequence). The CDR3 is 14 amino acids.